These T cell receptor beta chains were read from a single sample in a study of monozygotic twins with inflammatory bowel disease. For each CDR3 protein, TCRdb gives one entry from its re-call of the 5' RACE reads, without DNA. This sample's clone table lists roughly 140,000 distinct CDR3 sequences. The sequencing input was blood. These receptor sequences come from a human donor with ulcerative colitis or Crohn's disease, or a healthy co-twin of an affected twin (not recorded which). The CDR3 runs from the conserved cysteine through the conserved F or W.

v_gene	j_gene	CDR3aa
TRBV6-5	TRBJ1-2	CASARRQGRNFYGYTF
TRBV4-3	TRBJ2-7	CASSQAYRSGEQYF
TRBV11-2	TRBJ2-1	CASSLDRGLAGGSSYNEQFF
TRBV12-3/TRBV12-4	TRBJ2-3	CASSLESGLVDTQYF
TRBV27	TRBJ2-7	CASSYGLGTTYEQYF
TRBV20-1	TRBJ1-5	CSARGHRGNQPQHF
TRBV5-1	TRBJ2-3	CASSLGAGITDTQYF
TRBV7-2	TRBJ2-5	CASSSYQGGETQYF
TRBV12-3/TRBV12-4	TRBJ2-7	CASSTTSGVSYEQYF
TRBV14	TRBJ2-7	CASSQGDRIATPYEQYF
TRBV7-2	TRBJ1-2	CASSLAIGSQTNYGYTF
TRBV15	TRBJ2-3	CATSRPGLADTDTQYF
TRBV5-5	TRBJ1-2	CASSPDISLYGYTF
TRBV20-1	TRBJ2-5	CSARDFLEGNQETQYF